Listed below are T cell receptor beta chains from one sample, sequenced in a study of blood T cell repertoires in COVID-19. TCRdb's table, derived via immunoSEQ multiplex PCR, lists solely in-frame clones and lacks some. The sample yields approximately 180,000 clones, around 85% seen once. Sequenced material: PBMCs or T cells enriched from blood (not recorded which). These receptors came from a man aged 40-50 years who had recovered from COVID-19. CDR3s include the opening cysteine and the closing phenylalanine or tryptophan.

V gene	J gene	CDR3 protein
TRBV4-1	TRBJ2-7	CASSPGGQNYEQYF
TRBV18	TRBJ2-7	CASSPRDREQYF
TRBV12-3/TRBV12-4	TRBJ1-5	CASSLDRVQPQHF
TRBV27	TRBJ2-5	CASSRTSGRGQETQYF
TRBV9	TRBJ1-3	CASSGDSEGSGNTIYF
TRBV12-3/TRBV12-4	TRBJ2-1	CASRADRALQQFF
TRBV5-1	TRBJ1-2	CASSLSVGGGYTF
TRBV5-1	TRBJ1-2	CASSLEFRGGYGYTF
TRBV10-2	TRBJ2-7	CASRIQKSSYEQYF
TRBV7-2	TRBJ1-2	CASSPATTENYGYTF
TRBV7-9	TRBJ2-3	CASSGPRGWGEITDTQYF
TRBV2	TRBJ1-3	CASSEYSGNTIYF
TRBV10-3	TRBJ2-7	CAIINSQFKQYF
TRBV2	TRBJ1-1	CATSRGENTEAFF
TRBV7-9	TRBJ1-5	CASSPDRDANQPQHF
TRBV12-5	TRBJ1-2	CASGLGDRESGYTF
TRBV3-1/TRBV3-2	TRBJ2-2	CASSQVKQGAGELFF
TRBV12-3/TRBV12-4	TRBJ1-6	CASSLTGNSPLHF
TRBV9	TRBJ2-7	CASSAVPHRGIDEQYF
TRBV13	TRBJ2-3	CASSQRGQGIADTQYF
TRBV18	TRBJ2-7	CASSPGQDKATYEQYF
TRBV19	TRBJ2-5	CASSPGGQETQYF
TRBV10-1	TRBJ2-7	CASSESGDRGHEQYF
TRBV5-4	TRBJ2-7	CASLEMGAPYEQYF
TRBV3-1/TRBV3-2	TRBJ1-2	CASSQDQGGQGDGYTF
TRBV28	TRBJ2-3	CASSSTGGAFVGSF
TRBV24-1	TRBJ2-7	CATSDSRFYEQYF
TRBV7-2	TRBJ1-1	CASSFATQMNTEAFF
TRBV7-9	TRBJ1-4	CASSGYANEKLFF
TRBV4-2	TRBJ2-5	CASSQAQSQETQYF
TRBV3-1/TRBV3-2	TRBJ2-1	CASSQGVGLAGGGSEQFF
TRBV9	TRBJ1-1	CASSVGGGEGTTEAFF
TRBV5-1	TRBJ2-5	CASSHLAGQETQYF
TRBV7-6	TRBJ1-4	CASSRGQGNEKLFF
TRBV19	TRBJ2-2	CASSKRQGPNTGELFF
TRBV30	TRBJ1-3	CAWSAGIRDTIYF
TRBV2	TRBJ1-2	CASSEAPGGRGGYTF
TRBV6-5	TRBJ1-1	CASSPGGRGSTEAFF
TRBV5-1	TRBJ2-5	CASTGSETQYF
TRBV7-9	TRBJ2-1	CASSLASAGGSYNEQFF
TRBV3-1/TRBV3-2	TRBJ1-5	CASSPRSTGYQPQHF
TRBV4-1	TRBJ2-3	CASSQGLPRTDTQYF
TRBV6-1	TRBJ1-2	CASSEEIGVRGYTF
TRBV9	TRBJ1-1	CASSVEGAGTEAFF
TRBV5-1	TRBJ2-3	CASSSASGGALVTQYF
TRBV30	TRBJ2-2	CAWKTRTGVGELFF
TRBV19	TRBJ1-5	CASSVGTGILQPQHF
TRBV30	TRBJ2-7	CAWSVALGGLSQYF
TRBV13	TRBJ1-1	CASSLGRGEAFF
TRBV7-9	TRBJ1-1	CASTTTGDSPEAFF
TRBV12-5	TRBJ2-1	CASGLSGLAGGEQFF
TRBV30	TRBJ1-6	CAWSQGARANSPLHF
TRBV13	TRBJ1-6	CASSSGTGASPLHF
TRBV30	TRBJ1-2	CAWSVPYKTENYGYTF
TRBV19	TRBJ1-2	CASSIRGSQGNYGYTF
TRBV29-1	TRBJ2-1	CSVGVLAGGSSHNEQFF
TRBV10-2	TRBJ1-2	CASTPVENRVYGYTF